The present T cell receptor (beta chain) was sequenced within a study of shared clonotypes between healthy human individuals. At deep level, the assay was performed. Genomic DNA of every subset was divided equally among multiple immunoSEQ plates. Profiling relied on immunoSEQ multiplex PCR, and the TCRdb table lists in-frame clones only, not all of them. This sample has about 750,000 clones, with nearly 95% found just once. Naive CD8 populations comprised CD45RO-negative cells positively selected for CCR7, excluding terminally differentiated effector memory CD45RA+ cells. The J segment lost 0 bases and the V segment lost 3 bases, leaving 5 bases of the junction unmatched. The CDR3 is made up of 16 amino acids. CDR1 and CDR2 from the germline V gene are SGDLS and YYNGEE.

Sequencing input: naive CD8+ T cells sorted from blood. This clonotype originated in a man aged 25-45 years in good health. This chain links TRBV9 with TRBJ2-1, with 8 bases that match TRBD1. The CDR3 region has the DNA TGTGCCAGCAGCGGCTTTACAGGGGGCTCCTACAATGAGCAGTTCTTC. It translates to CASSGFTGGSYNEQFF.